This TCR beta chain was identified during a study of beta chain features in type 1 diabetes. General study findings and limits: All four CD4+ subsets of Type 1 diabetes patients contained TCRB CDR3s that were moderately but significantly shorter. Whether TCRB rearrangement is influenced by HLA type went unresolved here. Among type 1 diabetes patients, VDJ junctions had fewer insertions and more deletions. Overrepresentation of cells with high TCR expression could result from cDNA sequencing. TCRB repertoires of naive, central memory and Treg cells appeared more similar among patients than among healthy donors.

Investigators reverse transcribed all isolated RNA, so they sequenced expressed TCRB transcripts. The repertoire was sequenced with immunoSEQ multiplex PCR; TCRdb's copy has only in-frame clones and lacks some. The sample lists 640,000 or so clones; about an eighth were seen once. The length of the CDR3 is 15 residues. In germline, CDR1 is SGHRS, CDR2 YFSETQ. Trimming at V came to 4 bases and at J to 4 bases, leaving 4 bases not matched to a gene. This clone was found a few times. Its antigen is as yet unknown. This sample also contains other DNA sequences that code for the same CDR3. Material: naive CD4+ T cells from blood. V usage is TRBV5-1 and J usage is TRBJ2-1; 11 bases fit TRBD2. The receptor comes from a young man with type 1 diabetes. The CDR3 DNA is TGCGCCAGCAGCCTCGGGACTAGCGGTTACAATGAGCAGTTCTTC. Its translation is CASSLGTSGYNEQFF.